The 17 T cell receptor beta chains below come from one sample, sequenced in a study of blood T cells in healthy people across ages. Next came a second PCR, run for about 7 to 12 cycles, which used a sample-barcoded 5' primer along with a J-beta primer mix. TCRdb reanalysed the 5' RACE reads using MiXCR and keeps one entry per CDR3 protein. Counted here are around 780,000 distinct CDR3 sequences, approximately 53% occurring once; the ten biggest clones make up 25% to 30%. Specimen: blood. All receptors come from a man aged 35 to 55 in good health.

This chain connects TRBV28 to TRBJ2-7; 8 bases fit TRBD1. Germline CDR1 is MDHEN and CDR2 is SYDVKM. The CDR3 loop spans 14 amino acids. J gave up 6 bases and V 5 bases, and 9 bases lay outside the gene matches. The CDR3 sequence is CASSPRTGKGEQYF. CDR3 coding DNA: TGTGCCAGCAGTCCCCGGACAGGGAAGGGCGAGCAGTACTTC.

This chain links TRBV6-1 with TRBJ2-1; unclear D gene. V was shortened by 4 bases and J by 4 bases, with 11 bases between the two germline ends. This CDR3 spans 14 amino acids. Germline V gene data show CDR1 as MNHNS and CDR2 as SASEGT. In DNA form, the CDR3 reads TGTGCCAGCAGTGGCAGGACCTTTTACAATGAGCAGTTCTTC. Protein sequence: CASSGRTFYNEQFF.

This clonotype was detected a few times. CDR3 protein: CASSDWGGETQYF. Written as DNA, the CDR3 is TGTGCCAGCAGTGATTGGGGGGGAGAGACCCAGTACTTC. The chain combines TRBV25-1 with TRBJ2-5, with TRBD2 identical over 7 bases. Germline CDR1 MGHDK, CDR2 SYGVNS. The CDR3 totals 13 residues. The junction had 2 bases not matched to a gene; V was cut back by 3 bases and J by 4 bases.

This chain uses TRBV28 with TRBJ2-1; possible D gene TRBD2, 6 bases. CDR1 is MDHEN and CDR2 is SYDVKM in the germline V gene. This CDR3 spans 15 amino acids. V gave up 7 bases and J gave up 7 bases, with 20 bases separating them. The CDR3 sequence is CASNEGGTWGNEQFF. CDR3 nucleotides: TGTGCCAGCAATGAGGGCGGGACGTGGGGGAATGAGCAGTTCTTC.

This clonotype was seen more than once but under ten times. The chain links TRBV14 to TRBJ2-1; the D gene is possibly TRBD2 (5 bases). The CDR3 has 12 residues. Trimming took off 1 base at V and 10 bases at J, with 8 bases between the two ends. The germline V gene has CDR1 SGHDN and CDR2 FVKESK. The CDR3 protein is CASSQGLREQFF. CDR3 coding DNA: TGTGCCAGCAGCCAAGGACTACGGGAGCAGTTCTTC.

The chain links TRBV5-6 to TRBJ1-1; possibly TRBD1 for D (6 bases). CDR1 is SGHDT, CDR2 YYEEEE, per germline. V was trimmed by 0 bases and J by 0 bases, leaving 12 bases between them. The CDR3 length is 16 residues. The CDR3 DNA sequence: TGTGCCAGCAGCTTGGCCGGGCAGGGGATGAACACTGAAGCTTTCTTT. Protein: CASSLAGQGMNTEAFF.

The chain carries TRBV6-1 and TRBJ1-1; D gene ambiguous. This CDR3 is built from 13 residues. Germline V gene data show CDR1 as MNHNS and CDR2 as SASEGT. Trimming cost V 5 bases and J 0 bases, with 7 bases left between them. The CDR3 loop is CASSSSLNTEAFF. CDR3 DNA: TGTGCCAGCAGTTCGTCTTTGAACACTGAAGCTTTCTTT.

CDR3 sequence reads: CASSRAGTNTGELFF. The CDR3 DNA reads TGTGCCAGCAGCCGAGCCGGGACCAACACCGGGGAGCTGTTTTTT. This chain links TRBV9 with TRBJ2-2; D tentatively fits TRBD1 or TRBD2 (5 bases each). V was trimmed by 4 bases and J by 2 bases, leaving 12 bases between them. Per germline, CDR1 SGDLS and CDR2 YYNGEE. The CDR3 spans 15 residues.

The chain uses TRBV28 and TRBJ2-2, with a tentative D call TRBD2 (6 bases). This CDR3 contains 14 residues. V shed 3 bases and J shed 9 bases, with 14 bases lying between them. Germline V CDR1 and CDR2: MDHEN, SYDVKM. CDR3 sequence: CASSFSGGLWELFF. DNA of the CDR3: TGTGCCAGCAGTTTCTCCGGGGGTCTGTGGGAGCTGTTTTTT.

The chain joins TRBV24-1 to TRBJ2-7; TRBD1 aligns across 8 bases. Germline V gene sequence: CDR1 KGHDR, CDR2 SFDVKD. Trimming removed 4 bases from V and 6 bases from J; junction bases left unmatched: 7. The CDR3 is 14 residues long. CDR3 nucleotide sequence: TGTGCCACCAGTGACGGACAGGGAAGGGGCGAGCAGTACTTC. Its protein is CATSDGQGRGEQYF.

This chain connects TRBV27 to TRBJ1-1, with a weak D call TRBD1 (5 bases). Germline V lookup: CDR1 MNHEY, CDR2 SMNVEV (reference sequence). Trimming took off 8 bases at V and 4 bases at J, with 17 bases between the two ends. The CDR3 sequence is 14 residues long. The CDR3 loop reads CASWPGRVFTEAFF. CDR3 coding DNA: TGTGCCAGCTGGCCGGGCAGGGTGTTCACTGAAGCTTTCTTT.

The rearrangement uses TRBV9 and TRBJ2-7, with D possibly TRBD2 on 6 matching bases. Germline V lookup: CDR1 SGDLS, CDR2 YYNGEE. The CDR3 sequence is 13 residues long. V lost 5 bases and J lost 5, with 14 bases in between. The CDR3 spells CASRMGGSDEQYF. In nucleotides, the CDR3 is TGTGCCAGCAGGATGGGGGGTTCAGACGAGCAGTACTTC.

The table lists this clonotype with a few counts. The chain joins TRBV7-3 to TRBJ2-1, with D perhaps TRBD2 (5 bases). The length of the CDR3 is 15 residues. V dropped 3 bases and J dropped 0 bases, with 9 bases sitting between them. Germline CDR1 is SGHTA and CDR2 is FQGTGA. The CDR3 loop is CASSFIGSSYNEQFF. The CDR3 bases are TGTGCCAGCAGCTTCATAGGGAGCTCCTACAATGAGCAGTTCTTC.

The V call is TRBV15, the J call TRBJ1-2; unclear D gene. Trimming took off 6 bases at V and 0 bases at J, with 8 bases between the two ends. This CDR3 is 13 amino acids long. CDR1 is LNHNV, CDR2 YYDKDF, per germline (reference sequence). CDR3 bases: TGTGCCACCAGGAGGGAAGCTAACTATGGCTACACCTTC. The encoded protein is CATRREANYGYTF.

The chain links TRBV5-1 to TRBJ2-7; 7 bases align to TRBD2. The germline V gene has CDR1 SGHRS and CDR2 YFSETQ. The CDR3 loop spans 13 amino acids. V was pared by 1 base and J by 2 bases, with 0 bases of the junction left unmatched. The chain's CDR3 is CASSLTSAYEQYF. CDR3 bases: TGCGCCAGCAGCTTGACTAGCGCCTACGAGCAGTACTTC.

This clonotype was counted a few times. The chain recombines TRBV28 with TRBJ1-2; TRBD1 might be the D (5 bases). Germline V gene lookup returns CDR1 MDHEN and CDR2 SYDVKM. This CDR3 region has 14 residues. Between the trimmed V and J ends, which lost 6 bases and 4 bases, there was a span of 15 bases. The CDR3 DNA sequence: TGTGCCAGCAGCCCGGGGCAGCACGTCTATGGCTACACCTTC. Translating it yields CASSPGQHVYGYTF.

Worth noting for this clonotype: The conserved phenylalanine or tryptophan is not found at the CDR3 terminus, so this likely reflects a read error. The CDR3, as DNA: TGTGCCAGCAGCTCGGGACAGGCCCAAGAGACCCAGTACTTA. Its protein product is CASSSGQAQETQYL. The V gene is TRBV28, the J gene TRBJ2-5, with 8 positions matching TRBD1. The J segment lost 1 base and the V segment lost 6 bases, leaving 4 bases of the junction unmatched. The CDR3 extends over 14 amino acids. Germline V gene data show CDR1 as MDHEN and CDR2 as SYDVKM.